A selection of T cell receptor beta chains follows, all from one sample in a study of shared clonotypes between healthy human individuals. Measured with immunoSEQ multiplex PCR; TCRdb has only the in-frame clones, and not every one. The sample contains roughly 330,000 clones, approximately 79% of which appear only once. Sequencing input: memory CD4+ T cells sorted from blood. The receptors stem from a man younger than 45 in good health. Both conserved end residues are part of each CDR3. D genes are given only for firm matches. Only part of the rows carry a size: once, few, many, or a class if the clone is expanded.

clone_size	v_call	d_call	j_call	cdr3_aa	cdr3_nt
.	TRBV11-2	TRBD2	TRBJ2-7	CASSRASSGGTYEQYF	TGTGCCAGCAGCCGGGCCTCTAGCGGGGGGACCTACGAGCAGTACTTC
.	TRBV4-2	.	TRBJ1-1	CASSRALNTEAFF	TGTGCCAGCAGTCGGGCTCTGAACACTGAAGCTTTCTTT
.	TRBV7-9	.	TRBJ2-2	CASSLGLSNTGELFF	TGTGCCAGCAGCTTAGGACTATCGAACACCGGGGAGCTGTTTTTT
.	TRBV5-1	.	TRBJ2-2	CASQPGFSTGELFF	TGCGCCAGCCAACCGGGGTTTAGCACCGGGGAGCTGTTTTTT
.	TRBV6-5	.	TRBJ2-2	CAGRDTRTGELFF	TGTGCCGGTCGGGACACTCGGACCGGGGAGCTGTTTTTT
.	TRBV11-2	TRBD1	TRBJ2-1	CASSPKGQGTYNEQFF	TGTGCCAGCAGCCCCAAGGGACAGGGTACTTACAATGAGCAGTTCTTC
.	TRBV5-1	.	TRBJ1-1	CASSLIRGRDTEAFF	TGCGCCAGCAGCTTGATACGGGGGCGGGACACTGAAGCTTTCTTT
once	TRBV6-9	TRBD2	TRBJ2-1	CASSDGKREGNNEQFF	TGTGCCAGCAGTGATGGCAAGCGGGAGGGGAACAATGAGCAGTTCTTC
.	TRBV2	.	TRBJ2-6	CASTGGLGANVLTF	TGTGCCAGCACCGGAGGGCTTGGGGCCAACGTCCTGACTTTC
.	TRBV6-6	.	TRBJ2-1	CASSYSISDSYNEQFF	TGTGCCAGCAGTTACTCGATTAGTGACTCCTACAATGAGCAGTTCTTC
.	TRBV5-5	.	TRBJ1-4	CASSFLGEKLFF	TGTGCCAGCAGCTTCCTGGGGGAAAAACTGTTTTTT
few	TRBV7-9	.	TRBJ2-2	CASSTRRDTNTGELFF	TGTGCCAGCAGCACCCGGCGGGACACGAACACCGGGGAGCTGTTTTTT
.	TRBV28	TRBD1	TRBJ2-7	CATRQGIYEQYF	TGTGCCACCAGACAGGGAATTTACGAGCAGTACTTC
.	TRBV6-6	.	TRBJ2-2	CASSAENTGELFF	TGTGCCAGCAGCGCGGAGAACACCGGGGAGCTGTTTTTT
few	TRBV28	TRBD1	TRBJ1-2	CASSLSDRALYGYTF	TGTGCCAGCAGTTTAAGCGACAGGGCCCTCTATGGCTACACCTTC
.	TRBV9	.	TRBJ1-3	CASSVGQSVSGNTIYF	TGTGCCAGCAGCGTAGGACAGAGCGTCTCTGGAAACACCATATATTTT
.	TRBV28	.	TRBJ2-1	CASSSPSVGKDYNEQFF	TGTGCCAGCAGTTCCCCATCCGTCGGGAAAGACTACAATGAGCAGTTCTTC
.	TRBV5-1	.	TRBJ1-4	CASSLNAGRINEKLFF	TGCGCCAGCAGCTTGAATGCAGGGAGAATTAATGAAAAACTGTTTTTT
.	TRBV6-5	TRBD1	TRBJ2-7	CASSYRQGAYEQYF	TGTGCCAGCAGTTACAGACAGGGTGCCTACGAGCAGTACTTC
.	TRBV18	TRBD2	TRBJ2-1	CASSPPGTSDYNEQFF	TGTGCCAGCTCACCACCCGGGACTAGCGACTACAATGAGCAGTTCTTC
.	TRBV2	TRBD1	TRBJ1-5	CASRGGQHFNQPQHF	TGTGCCAGCAGGGGGGGACAGCACTTCAATCAGCCCCAGCATTTT
many	TRBV11-2	TRBD2	TRBJ2-1	CASSLGLATYNEQFF	TGTGCCAGCAGCTTGGGACTAGCGACCTACAATGAGCAGTTCTTC
.	TRBV5-1	TRBD2	TRBJ2-3	CASSLGAGTSLADTQYF	TGCGCCAGCAGCCTGGGGGCCGGGACTAGCTTGGCAGATACGCAGTATTTT
.	TRBV5-3	.	TRBJ1-5	CARTPSQPQHF	TGTGCCAGAACCCCGTCACAGCCCCAGCATTTT